This T cell receptor (beta chain) is from a study of T cells in Graves' hyperthyroidism and ophthalmopathy. Whole-study findings and limits: A model of 13 V-J pairs discriminated ophthalmopathy from stable hyperthyroidism.

Turning to this clonotype: Antigen: not known.

A patient was excluded if there was uncontrolled infection, other autoimmune disease, pregnancy or lactation. An approximately 10 ml volume of fresh peripheral blood provided the PBMCs. RNA transcripts provided the source from which TCR beta CDR3 regions were amplified. Carried out on the TCR CDR3, a first-round RT-PCR used the HTBI primer set. TCRdb processed the multiplex PCR reads anew with MiXCR; each CDR3 protein has one entry. In the table there are around 520,000 distinct CDR3 sequences, around 15% of which are singletons. Trimming took 6 bases from V and 2 from J, leaving 8 bases between them. CDR3 length: 13 amino acids. The germline gives CDR1 MDHEN, CDR2 SYDVKM.

This TCR came from a woman aged 35 to 49 with Graves' hyperthyroidism. The chain carries TRBV28 and TRBJ2-1; no reliable D call. The sequenced sample consisted of blood. In DNA form, the CDR3 reads TGTGCCAGCAGGGGATCCGCCTACAATGAGCAGTTCTTC. Encoded protein: CASRGSAYNEQFF.